Presented here are 24 T cell receptor beta chains from one specimen sequenced in a study of cytomegalovirus exposure and HLA in healthy donors. Primers included in the PCR were 60 Vbeta and 13 Jbeta primers. Sequencing used immunoSEQ multiplex PCR; TCRdb keeps in-frame clones, though not all of them. The table has about 160,000 clones, over 65% seen once. The sample comprised PBMCs. The receptors derive from a young man in good health and CMV-seropositive.

The V call is TRBV19, the J call TRBJ1-2; TRBD1 matches at 7 bases. V lost 3 bases and J lost 3; bases outside the gene matches: 1. The CDR3 runs 13 residues. Germline assignment: CDR1 LNHDA and CDR2 SQIVND (reference sequence). The DNA for the CDR3 is TGTGCCAGTAGTATCGGGACAGACTATGGCTACACCTTC. It specifies CASSIGTDYGYTF.

This clone was detected a few times. The rearrangement joins TRBV6-1 to TRBJ1-4, with a weak D call TRBD1 (5 bases). V was cut by 10 bases and J by 4 bases, with 16 bases left in between. Germline CDR1 is MNHNS and CDR2 is SASEGT. The CDR3 runs 14 residues. Here the CDR3 reads CAIPGGTLNEKLFF. In DNA, the CDR3 is TGTGCCATACCAGGCGGGACCCTTAATGAAAAACTGTTTTTT.

This chain links TRBV6-1 with TRBJ2-1; D remains unclear. The CDR3 contains 14 residues. V was clipped by 9 bases and J by 0 bases, with 12 bases between them. Germline V gene data show CDR1 as MNHNS and CDR2 as SASEGT. In DNA, the CDR3 is TGTGCCAGTACGGCGGCAAGCTCCTACAATGAGCAGTTCTTC. It specifies CASTAASSYNEQFF.

The chain recombines TRBV2 with TRBJ1-1, with TRBD1 as a possible D gene (5 bases). CDR1 and CDR2 from the germline V gene are SNHLY and FYNNEI. This CDR3 is 15 amino acids long. V gave up 5 bases and J gave up 1 base, with 14 bases separating them. CDR3 amino acids: CASSFRSGGNTEAFF. CDR3 nucleotide sequence: TGTGCCAGCAGTTTTCGATCGGGGGGGAACACTGAAGCTTTCTTT.

The chain couples TRBV15 to TRBJ1-1; 9 bases are shared with TRBD1. J lost 1 base, V lost 7 bases, and 10 bases had no gene match. Germline lookup yields CDR1 LNHNV and CDR2 YYDKDF (reference sequence). This CDR3 contains 16 residues. CDR3 sequence reads: CATNTGGGNWNTEAFF. The DNA of the CDR3 is TGTGCCACCAACACAGGGGGCGGAAACTGGAACACTGAAGCTTTCTTT.

Notes on this clone: Compared with germline, one end of the junction differs, possibly owing to a read error. The chain recombines TRBV4-2 with TRBJ1-1, with a tentative D call TRBD1 (5 bases). The CDR3 is 13 residues long. CDR1 LGHNA and CDR2 YNFKEQ come from the germline V gene. CDR3 in amino acids: CASSQDTDTEDFF. DNA of the CDR3: TGTGCCAGCAGCCAAGATACGGACACTGAAGATTTCTTT.

Here the CDR3 DNA reads TGTGCCAGCAGCAAAGGCAGGGACACCGGGGAGCTGTTTTTT. Translating it yields CASSKGRDTGELFF. The chain is built from TRBV21-1 and TRBJ2-2; the table calls TRBD1, which could not be checked here. TRBV21-1 is termed a pseudogene. The CDR3 spans 14 residues.

The chain links TRBV5-4 to TRBJ2-5; TRBD1 is a possible D gene (6 bases). CDR3 length equals 14 residues. CDR1 and CDR2 from the germline V gene are SGHNT and YYREEE (reference sequence). The V end was cut by 6 bases, the J end by 2 bases, with 14 bases between. CDR3 sequence: CASNLNREQETQYF. CDR3 sequence (DNA): TGTGCCAGCAATCTGAACAGGGAGCAAGAGACCCAGTACTTC.

The V call is TRBV10-3, the J call TRBJ2-1; 10 bases are a match to TRBD2. V was clipped by 4 bases and J by 0 bases; unmatched bases: 12. Germline lookup yields CDR1 ENHRY and CDR2 SYGVKD. The CDR3 consists of 19 residues. CDR3 nucleotide sequence: TGTGCCATCAGTGGGAATAGCGGGGGGCTCCTAAGCTCCTACAATGAGCAGTTCTTC. Its translation: CAISGNSGGLLSSYNEQFF.

The chain carries TRBV15 and TRBJ2-2; D may be TRBD1 (6 bases). This CDR3 region has 15 residues. V lost 2 bases and J lost 1, with 8 bases in between. Germline V gene data show CDR1 as LNHNV and CDR2 as YYDKDF (reference sequence). This CDR3 reads CATSRRTENTGELFF. DNA for the CDR3: TGTGCCACCAGCAGACGGACAGAGAACACCGGGGAGCTGTTTTTT.

The rearrangement uses TRBV5-4 and TRBJ1-2, with D perhaps TRBD1 (6 bases). The CDR3 has 15 residues. Germline V CDR1 and CDR2: SGHNT, YYREEE (reference sequence). Trimming took off 0 bases at V and 6 bases at J, with 15 bases between the two ends. CDR3 sequence reads: CASSLARGRSDGYTF. CDR3 DNA: TGTGCCAGCAGCTTGGCCAGGGGTAGGAGCGATGGCTACACCTTC.

The rearrangement links TRBV7-6 to TRBJ2-3; 8 positions agree with TRBD2. The trim removed 6 bases at V and 3 bases at J, leaving 5 bases unmatched. CDR1 SGHVS and CDR2 FNYEAQ come from the germline V gene. This CDR3 spans 14 amino acids. CDR3 in amino acids: CASSKREGTDTQYF. The CDR3 DNA is TGTGCCAGCAGTAAACGGGAGGGAACAGATACGCAGTATTTT.

The chain uses TRBV19 and TRBJ1-5; the D gene is possibly TRBD1 (5 bases). CDR1 and CDR2 (germline): LNHDA, SQIVND (reference sequence). V lost 4 bases and J 2 bases, leaving 15 bases between the germline ends. This CDR3 has 16 amino acids. The CDR3 DNA follows: TGTGCCAGTAGTAGAAGTACCGGGACTGGCAATCAGCCCCAGCATTTT. This encodes CASSRSTGTGNQPQHF. Combining the CDR3 with reference TRBV19 and TRBJ1-5 gives the whole variable domain DGGITQSPKYLFRKEGQNVTLSCEQNLNHDAMYWYRQDPGQGLRLIYYSQIVNDFQKGDIAEGYSVSREKKESFPLTVTSAQKNPTAFYLCASSRSTGTGNQPQHFGDGTRLSIL.

This clone was found once. The sample contains more than one DNA sequence encoding this CDR3. The V call is TRBV6-5, the J call TRBJ1-5; D not resolved. V was pared by 2 bases and J by 7 bases, with 9 bases between. Per the germline V gene, CDR1 is MNHEY and CDR2 is SVGAGI. The CDR3 sequence is 13 residues long. The CDR3 nucleotides read TGTGCCAGCAGTTACACGGGGAAACAGCCCCAGCATTTT. As protein: CASSYTGKQPQHF.

The genes are TRBV28 and TRBJ1-5, with D maybe TRBD1 (6 bases). Germline V gene sequence: CDR1 MDHEN, CDR2 SYDVKM. Trimming shortened V by 9 bases and J by 4 bases, and 13 bases separated the two germline ends. The CDR3 covers 13 residues. The CDR3 bases are TGTGCCAGTAAACAGGGACGGAATCAGCCCCAGCATTTT. This codes for CASKQGRNQPQHF. The entire variable domain, with the rest obtained from reference TRBV28 and TRBJ1-5, is as follows: DVKVTQSSRYLVKRTGEKVFLECVQDMDHENMFWYRQDPGLGLRLIYFSYDVKMKEKGDIPEGYSVSREKKERFSLILESASTNQTSMYLCASKQGRNQPQHFGDGTRLSIL.

This chain links TRBV5-1 with TRBJ1-3; 11 bases line up with TRBD1. This CDR3 is 18 amino acids long. From germline, CDR1 is SGHRS and CDR2 YFSETQ. After removal of 1 base from V and 2 bases from J, the junction contained 8 bases not matched to a gene. The DNA for the CDR3 is TGCGCCAGCAGCTTGTCAACGGACAGGGGGCCCGCTGGAAACACCATATATTTT. Its protein product is CASSLSTDRGPAGNTIYF.

In its sample, this clone was seen a few times. The chain carries TRBV7-9 and TRBJ2-7; maybe TRBD2 (5 bases). Germline assignment: CDR1 SEHNR and CDR2 FQNEAQ (reference sequence). The CDR3 runs to 14 residues. The germline V and J ends were trimmed by 5 bases and 3 bases, with 14 bases remaining between them. CDR3 bases: TGTGCCAGCAGCCAAACGCGGGCAGACTACGAGCAGTACGTC. Amino acids: CASSQTRADYEQYV.

This clone was seen many times. V and J are TRBV30 and TRBJ2-2, with D uncertain. The CDR3 consists of 15 residues. Germline CDR1 reads GTSNPN; CDR2 reads SVGIG (reference sequence). V dropped 2 bases and J dropped 6 bases, with 16 bases sitting between them. The CDR3 sequence is CAWSRSAVDSGELFF. For the CDR3, the DNA is TGTGCCTGGAGTAGGAGCGCGGTCGACTCCGGGGAGCTGTTTTTT.

The V and J genes are TRBV2 and TRBJ2-1, with D tentatively TRBD1 (6 bases). With 5 bases removed from V and 0 bases from J, the gap between germline ends came to 11 bases. CDR1 and CDR2 (germline): SNHLY, FYNNEI. The CDR3 runs to 15 residues. Here the CDR3 reads CASSPRDNSYNEQFF. Here the CDR3 DNA reads TGTGCCAGCAGTCCACGGGACAACTCCTACAATGAGCAGTTCTTC.

There are a few counts of this clone. V gene TRBV7-2 combines with J gene TRBJ1-2; no reliable D call. Germline V CDR1 and CDR2: SGHTA, FQGNSA. There are 13 residues in the CDR3. Trimming shortened V by 10 bases and J by 4 bases, and 16 bases separated the two germline ends. CDR3 DNA sequence: TGTGCCACCGAGAACGGGAACCTCTATGGCTACACCTTC. It yields the protein CATENGNLYGYTF.

The chain recombines TRBV11-1 with TRBJ2-7, with 9 bases lining up with TRBD1. The CDR3 totals 14 residues. CDR1 and CDR2 from the germline V gene are SGHAT and FQDESV (reference sequence). With V trimmed by 5 bases and J by 5 bases, 7 bases remained unmatched. CDR3 residues: CASSPRTGVHEQYV. Here the CDR3 DNA reads TGTGCCAGCAGCCCGCGGACAGGGGTCCACGAGCAGTACGTC.

The CDR3 is CASSPTGGGETQYF. The CDR3 DNA reads as TGTGCCAGCAGCCCGACTGGGGGAGGAGAGACCCAGTACTTC. The V gene is TRBV6-6, the J gene TRBJ2-5, with D perhaps matching TRBD2 (6 bases). Deletions cut 6 bases from V and 4 bases from J, with 15 bases between. The CDR3 has 14 amino acids. Germline CDR1 MNHNY, CDR2 SVGAGI (reference sequence).

In its sample, this clone is medium-sized. The V and J genes are TRBV2 and TRBJ2-3; 8 bases match TRBD2. The CDR3 covers 16 residues. V gave up 0 bases and J gave up 2 bases; unmatched junction bases: 4. Per germline, CDR1 SNHLY and CDR2 FYNNEI. The CDR3 spells CASSEASGTNTDTQYF. For the CDR3, the DNA is TGTGCCAGCAGTGAAGCTAGCGGGACTAACACAGATACGCAGTATTTT.

J is TRBJ1-1 and V is TRBV15, with a tentative D call TRBD1 (5 bases). Germline V gene lookup returns CDR1 LNHNV and CDR2 YYDKDF (reference sequence). Trimming took 0 bases from V and 4 from J, leaving 6 bases between them. The CDR3 has 13 amino acids. CDR3 nucleotide sequence: TGTGCCACCAGCAGAGAGGGGGGCACTGAAGCTTTCTTT. Amino acids: CATSREGGTEAFF.